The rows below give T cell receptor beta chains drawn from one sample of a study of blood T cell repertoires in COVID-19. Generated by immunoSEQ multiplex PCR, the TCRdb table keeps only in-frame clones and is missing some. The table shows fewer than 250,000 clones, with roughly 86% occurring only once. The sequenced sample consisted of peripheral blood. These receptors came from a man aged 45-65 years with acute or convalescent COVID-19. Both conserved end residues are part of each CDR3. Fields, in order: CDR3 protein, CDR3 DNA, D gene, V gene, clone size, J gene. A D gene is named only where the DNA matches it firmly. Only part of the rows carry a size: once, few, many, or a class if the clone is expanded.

cdr3_aa: CASTWRVNQPQHF
cdr3_nt: TGTGCCAGTACCTGGCGGGTAAATCAGCCCCAGCATTTT
d_call: -
v_call: TRBV19
clone_size: -
j_call: TRBJ1-5

cdr3_aa: CASSIAGTYNEQFF
cdr3_nt: TGTGCCAGCAGCATAGCGGGGACATACAATGAGCAGTTCTTC
d_call: TRBD2
v_call: TRBV9
clone_size: -
j_call: TRBJ2-1

cdr3_aa: CASNLAGNTGELFF
cdr3_nt: TGTGCCAGCAATCTAGCGGGGAACACCGGGGAGCTGTTTTTT
d_call: TRBD2
v_call: TRBV9
clone_size: few
j_call: TRBJ2-2

cdr3_aa: CASSPRRGNYGYTF
cdr3_nt: TGTGCCAGCAGCCCCCGGCGGGGAAACTATGGCTACACCTTC
d_call: -
v_call: TRBV5-8
clone_size: -
j_call: TRBJ1-2

cdr3_aa: CASSRTGDRGFYGYTF
cdr3_nt: TGTGCCAGTAGCCGCACCGGGGACAGGGGGTTCTATGGCTACACCTTC
d_call: TRBD1
v_call: TRBV19
clone_size: once
j_call: TRBJ1-2

cdr3_aa: CASSFLTEKSPLHF
cdr3_nt: TGTGCCAGCAGTTTTTTGACAGAGAAGTCACCCCTCCACTTT
d_call: -
v_call: TRBV28
clone_size: few
j_call: TRBJ1-6

cdr3_aa: CASSEMQGQVSPLHF
cdr3_nt: TGTGCCAGCAGTGAAATGCAGGGGCAGGTCTCACCCCTCCACTTT
d_call: -
v_call: TRBV6-1
clone_size: few
j_call: TRBJ1-6

cdr3_aa: CASSYQNQRQVGSTDTQYF
cdr3_nt: TGTGCCAGCAGTTACCAAAACCAACGACAGGTCGGGAGCACAGATACGCAGTATTTT
d_call: -
v_call: TRBV6-2/TRBV6-3
clone_size: -
j_call: TRBJ2-3

cdr3_aa: CASSPPTLEGRTEAFF
cdr3_nt: TGTGCCAGCAGCCCTCCAACACTTGAAGGGAGGACTGAAGCTTTCTTT
d_call: -
v_call: TRBV9
clone_size: -
j_call: TRBJ1-1

cdr3_aa: CASSLTGGLRVEAFF
cdr3_nt: TGTGCCAGCAGCTTAACTGGGGGCCTAAGGGTTGAAGCTTTCTTT
d_call: -
v_call: TRBV7-3
clone_size: -
j_call: TRBJ1-1

cdr3_aa: CASSYYSNQPQHF
cdr3_nt: TGTGCCAGCAGTTACTATAGCAATCAGCCCCAGCATTTT
d_call: -
v_call: TRBV27
clone_size: -
j_call: TRBJ1-5

cdr3_aa: CASSSRDRGRYGYTF
cdr3_nt: TGTGCCAGCAGCTCGCGAGACAGGGGGCGTTATGGCTACACCTTC
d_call: TRBD1
v_call: TRBV13
clone_size: -
j_call: TRBJ1-2

cdr3_aa: CSVAGTGGQPQHF
cdr3_nt: TGCAGCGTCGCCGGGACAGGGGGCCAGCCCCAGCATTTT
d_call: TRBD1
v_call: TRBV29-1
clone_size: -
j_call: TRBJ1-5

cdr3_aa: CAISESGSPGEQFF
cdr3_nt: TGTGCCATCAGTGAGTCCGGTAGCCCCGGCGAGCAGTTCTTC
d_call: -
v_call: TRBV10-3
clone_size: -
j_call: TRBJ2-1

cdr3_aa: CASSLRAGFDTEAFF
cdr3_nt: TGTGCCAGCAGCCTACGCGCGGGGTTTGACACTGAAGCTTTCTTT
d_call: -
v_call: TRBV11-3
clone_size: -
j_call: TRBJ1-1

cdr3_aa: CASSQVGREYAEAFF
cdr3_nt: TGTGCCAGCAGCCAAGTCGGCAGGGAATATGCTGAAGCTTTCTTT
d_call: -
v_call: TRBV14
clone_size: -
j_call: TRBJ1-1

cdr3_aa: CASSVRTSGRADTQYF
cdr3_nt: TGTGCCAGCAGCGTCCGGACTAGCGGAAGGGCGGATACGCAGTATTTT
d_call: TRBD2
v_call: TRBV7-9
clone_size: -
j_call: TRBJ2-3

cdr3_aa: CASSPSAENGYTF
cdr3_nt: TGTGCCAGCAGTCCCTCCGCGGAGAATGGCTACACCTTC
d_call: -
v_call: TRBV12-3/TRBV12-4
clone_size: -
j_call: TRBJ1-2

cdr3_aa: CASSYSDRPSYEQYF
cdr3_nt: TGTGCCAGCAGTTACTCTGACAGGCCTTCCTACGAGCAGTACTTC
d_call: -
v_call: TRBV6-5
clone_size: -
j_call: TRBJ2-7

cdr3_aa: CASSQDRNTEAFF
cdr3_nt: TGTGCCAGCAGCCAAGACAGGAACACTGAAGCTTTCTTT
d_call: -
v_call: TRBV3-1/TRBV3-2
clone_size: -
j_call: TRBJ1-1

cdr3_aa: CASSGRKHYSNQPQHF
cdr3_nt: TGTGCCAGCAGCGGTCGAAAACACTATAGCAATCAGCCCCAGCATTTT
d_call: -
v_call: TRBV11-3
clone_size: once
j_call: TRBJ1-5

cdr3_aa: CAWSASRTPHSGNTIYF
cdr3_nt: TGTGCCTGGAGTGCGAGCAGGACTCCCCACTCTGGAAACACCATATATTTT
d_call: -
v_call: TRBV30
clone_size: -
j_call: TRBJ1-3

cdr3_aa: CASSQPGNNEQFF
cdr3_nt: TGTGCCAGCAGCCAACCGGGAAACAATGAGCAGTTCTTC
d_call: -
v_call: TRBV12-3/TRBV12-4
clone_size: -
j_call: TRBJ2-1

cdr3_aa: CASSPSSFPRSGVRVFGYTF
cdr3_nt: TGTGCCAGCTCACCATCCTCGTTCCCTCGGTCAGGGGTGAGGGTCTTTGGCTACACCTTC
d_call: -
v_call: TRBV18
clone_size: -
j_call: TRBJ1-2

cdr3_aa: CASSFSAGSGANVLTF
cdr3_nt: TGCGCCAGCAGCTTTTCCGCAGGGTCCGGGGCCAACGTCCTGACTTTC
d_call: -
v_call: TRBV5-1
clone_size: -
j_call: TRBJ2-6

cdr3_aa: CAGTSGGYEQYF
cdr3_nt: TGTGCCGGGACTAGCGGGGGCTACGAGCAGTACTTC
d_call: TRBD2
v_call: TRBV30
clone_size: few
j_call: TRBJ2-7

cdr3_aa: CASSFYDRDTEAFF
cdr3_nt: TGTGCCAGCAGTTTCTACGACCGGGACACTGAAGCTTTCTTT
d_call: -
v_call: TRBV27
clone_size: -
j_call: TRBJ1-1

cdr3_aa: CASSLLAGDGGQTDTQYF
cdr3_nt: TGTGCCAGCAGCTTACTAGCGGGAGACGGCGGGCAAACAGATACGCAGTATTTT
d_call: TRBD2
v_call: TRBV2
clone_size: -
j_call: TRBJ2-3

cdr3_aa: CAWGRDSLNTGELFF
cdr3_nt: TGTGCCTGGGGCCGGGACAGCTTAAACACCGGGGAGCTGTTTTTT
d_call: TRBD1
v_call: TRBV30
clone_size: -
j_call: TRBJ2-2

cdr3_aa: CASSDTGANSPLHF
cdr3_nt: TGTGCCAGCAGTGACACAGGGGCGAATTCACCCCTCCACTTT
d_call: TRBD1
v_call: TRBV25-1
clone_size: -
j_call: TRBJ1-6

cdr3_aa: CASTKGGNTGELFF
cdr3_nt: TGTGCCAGCACTAAAGGGGGGAACACCGGGGAGCTGTTTTTT
d_call: -
v_call: TRBV3-1/TRBV3-2
clone_size: -
j_call: TRBJ2-2

cdr3_aa: CASSVGGTGELFF
cdr3_nt: TGTGCCAGCAGTGTGGGGGGCACCGGGGAGCTGTTTTTT
d_call: -
v_call: TRBV27
clone_size: -
j_call: TRBJ2-2

cdr3_aa: CASRSTSGSYNEQFF
cdr3_nt: TGTGCCAGCAGATCGACTAGCGGGTCTTACAATGAGCAGTTCTTC
d_call: TRBD2
v_call: TRBV6-5
clone_size: -
j_call: TRBJ2-1

cdr3_aa: CASSLSPLSEQFF
cdr3_nt: TGTGCCAGCAGTTTATCCCCCTTGAGTGAGCAGTTCTTC
d_call: -
v_call: TRBV12-3/TRBV12-4
clone_size: -
j_call: TRBJ2-1

cdr3_aa: CASSPWGGTGELFF
cdr3_nt: TGTGCCAGTAGTCCCTGGGGGGGGACCGGGGAGCTGTTTTTT
d_call: TRBD2
v_call: TRBV19
clone_size: -
j_call: TRBJ2-2

cdr3_aa: CATSERGYQPQHF
cdr3_nt: TGTGCCACCAGTGAGCGGGGTTATCAGCCCCAGCATTTT
d_call: -
v_call: TRBV24-1
clone_size: -
j_call: TRBJ1-5

cdr3_aa: CASSEAGRNTIYF
cdr3_nt: TGTGCCAGCAGTGAGGCAGGGAGAAACACCATATATTTT
d_call: -
v_call: TRBV12-3/TRBV12-4
clone_size: -
j_call: TRBJ1-3

cdr3_aa: CASSWQGQTYTGELFF
cdr3_nt: TGCGCCAGCAGCTGGCAGGGACAGACGTACACCGGGGAGCTGTTTTTT
d_call: TRBD1
v_call: TRBV5-1
clone_size: -
j_call: TRBJ2-2

cdr3_aa: CASSLKPWEQYF
cdr3_nt: TGTGCCAGCAGCCTCAAGCCATGGGAGCAGTACTTC
d_call: -
v_call: TRBV7-8
clone_size: once
j_call: TRBJ2-7